This TCR beta chain stems from a study of shared clonotypes between healthy human individuals. Overall study: Three plates were used per donor for CD4 naive, three for CD4 memory, two for CD8 naive and one for CD8 memory.

Regarding the study as a whole: Investigators expected sequencing depth to affect clonotype sharing among donors. Richness estimates generally favored naive over memory subsets.

The CDR3 loop spans 15 amino acids. V was trimmed by 1 base and J by 0 bases, leaving 10 bases between them. Germline V lookup: CDR1 MGHRA, CDR2 YSYEKL. Splitting of each subset's genomic DNA was done evenly across several immunoSEQ plates. The repertoire was sequenced with immunoSEQ multiplex PCR; TCRdb's copy has only in-frame clones and lacks some. Of approximately 640,000 clones in the sample, around 72% were seen once. As for this clone: What it binds is unknown.

The rearrangement uses TRBV4-1 and TRBJ2-7; D gene unclear. This receptor was identified in a woman in her twenties or thirties in good health. Sequenced sample: memory CD4+ T cells sorted from blood. Subset described: CD45RA-negative fraction. The CDR3 spells CASSQGPTSSYEQYF. Written as DNA, the CDR3 is TGCGCCAGCAGCCAAGGACCTACGAGCTCCTACGAGCAGTACTTC.